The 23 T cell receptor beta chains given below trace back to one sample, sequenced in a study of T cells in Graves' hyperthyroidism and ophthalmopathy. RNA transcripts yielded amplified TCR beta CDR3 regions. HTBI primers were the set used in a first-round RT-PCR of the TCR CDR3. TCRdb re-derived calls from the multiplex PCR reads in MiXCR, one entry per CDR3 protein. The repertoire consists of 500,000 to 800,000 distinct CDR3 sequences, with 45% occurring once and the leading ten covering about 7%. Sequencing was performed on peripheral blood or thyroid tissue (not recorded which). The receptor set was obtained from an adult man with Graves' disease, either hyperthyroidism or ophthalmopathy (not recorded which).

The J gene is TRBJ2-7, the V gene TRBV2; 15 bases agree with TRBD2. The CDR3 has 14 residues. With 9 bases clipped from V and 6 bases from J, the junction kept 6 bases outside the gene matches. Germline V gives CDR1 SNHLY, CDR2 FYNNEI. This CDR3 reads CASKPGLAGGEQYF. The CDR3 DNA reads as TGTGCCAGTAAACCGGGACTAGCGGGAGGCGAGCAGTACTTC.

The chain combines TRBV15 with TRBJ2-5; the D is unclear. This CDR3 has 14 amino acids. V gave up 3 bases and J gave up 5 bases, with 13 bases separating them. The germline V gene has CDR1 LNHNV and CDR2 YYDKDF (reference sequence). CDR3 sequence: CATSRTPDGETQYF. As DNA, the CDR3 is TGTGCCACCAGCAGGACCCCGGACGGCGAGACCCAGTACTTC.

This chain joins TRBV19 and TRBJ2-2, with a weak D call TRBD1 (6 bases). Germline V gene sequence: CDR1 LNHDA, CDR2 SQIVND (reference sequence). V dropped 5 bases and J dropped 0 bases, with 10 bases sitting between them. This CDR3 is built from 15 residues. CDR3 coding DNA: TGTGCCAGTAGTCCCGGGACACCGAACACCGGGGAGCTGTTTTTT. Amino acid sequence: CASSPGTPNTGELFF.

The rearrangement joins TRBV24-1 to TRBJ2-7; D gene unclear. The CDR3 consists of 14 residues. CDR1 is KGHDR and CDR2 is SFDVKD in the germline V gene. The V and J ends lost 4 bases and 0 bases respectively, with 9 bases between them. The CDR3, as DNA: TGTGCCACCAGTGAAGTCCACAGCTCCTACGAGCAGTACTTC. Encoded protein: CATSEVHSSYEQYF.

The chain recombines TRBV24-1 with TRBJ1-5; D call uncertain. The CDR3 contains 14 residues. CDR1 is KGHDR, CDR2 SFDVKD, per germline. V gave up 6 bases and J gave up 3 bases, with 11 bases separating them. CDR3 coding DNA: TGTGCCACCAGTTTATTGGTTTCCAATCAGCCCCAGCATTTT. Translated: CATSLLVSNQPQHF.

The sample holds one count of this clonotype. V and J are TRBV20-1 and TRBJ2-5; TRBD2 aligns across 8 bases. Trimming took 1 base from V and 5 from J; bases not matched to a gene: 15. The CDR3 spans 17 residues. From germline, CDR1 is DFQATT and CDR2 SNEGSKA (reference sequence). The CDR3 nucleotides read TGCAGTGCTAGAGGGGGGGGACCAGCGGGAGTAGTGGAGACCCAGTACTTC. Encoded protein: CSARGGGPAGVVETQYF.

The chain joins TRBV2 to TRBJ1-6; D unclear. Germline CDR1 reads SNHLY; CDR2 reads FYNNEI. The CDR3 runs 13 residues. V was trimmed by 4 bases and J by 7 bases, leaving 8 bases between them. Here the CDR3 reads CASSASPNSPLHF. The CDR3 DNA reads TGTGCCAGCAGTGCTTCCCCCAATTCACCCCTCCACTTT.

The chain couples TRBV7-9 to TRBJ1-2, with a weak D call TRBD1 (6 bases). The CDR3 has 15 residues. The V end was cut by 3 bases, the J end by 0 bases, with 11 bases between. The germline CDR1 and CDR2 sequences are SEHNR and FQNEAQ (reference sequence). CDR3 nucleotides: TGTGCCAGCAGCTTTATGGCAGGGGCTAACTATGGCTACACCTTC. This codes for CASSFMAGANYGYTF.

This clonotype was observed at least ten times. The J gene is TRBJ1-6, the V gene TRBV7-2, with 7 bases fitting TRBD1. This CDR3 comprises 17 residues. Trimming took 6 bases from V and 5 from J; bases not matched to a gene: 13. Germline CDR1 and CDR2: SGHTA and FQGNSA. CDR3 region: CASSSNRGPMDNSPLHF. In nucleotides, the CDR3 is TGTGCCAGCAGTAGTAACAGGGGACCGATGGATAATTCACCCCTCCACTTT.

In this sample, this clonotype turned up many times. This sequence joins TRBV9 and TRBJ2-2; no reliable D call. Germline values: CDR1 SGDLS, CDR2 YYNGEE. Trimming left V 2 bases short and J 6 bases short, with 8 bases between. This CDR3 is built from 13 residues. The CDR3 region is CASSVTGAGELFF. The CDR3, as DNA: TGTGCCAGCAGCGTGACCGGTGCCGGGGAGCTGTTTTTT.

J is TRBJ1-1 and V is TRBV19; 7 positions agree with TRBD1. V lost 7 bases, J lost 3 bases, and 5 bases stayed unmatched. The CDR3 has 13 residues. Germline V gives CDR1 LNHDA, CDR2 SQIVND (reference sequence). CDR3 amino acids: CASKITGDTEAFF. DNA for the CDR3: TGTGCCAGTAAAATAACAGGGGACACTGAAGCTTTCTTT.

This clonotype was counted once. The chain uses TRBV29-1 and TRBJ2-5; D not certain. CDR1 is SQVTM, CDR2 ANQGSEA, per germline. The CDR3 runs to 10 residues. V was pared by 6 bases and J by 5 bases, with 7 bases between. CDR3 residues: CSVKDETQYF. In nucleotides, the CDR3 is TGCAGCGTCAAGGACGAGACCCAGTACTTC.

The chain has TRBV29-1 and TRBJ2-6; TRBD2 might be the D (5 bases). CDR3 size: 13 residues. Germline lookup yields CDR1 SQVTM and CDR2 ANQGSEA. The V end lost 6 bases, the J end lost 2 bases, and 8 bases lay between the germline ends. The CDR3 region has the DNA TGCAGCGTGCGGGTGACTGGGGCCAACGTCCTGACTTTC. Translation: CSVRVTGANVLTF.

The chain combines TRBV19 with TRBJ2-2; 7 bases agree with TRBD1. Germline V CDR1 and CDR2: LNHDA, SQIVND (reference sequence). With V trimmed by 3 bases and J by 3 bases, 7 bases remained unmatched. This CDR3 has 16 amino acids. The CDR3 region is CASSMDRGGDTGELFF. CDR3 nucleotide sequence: TGTGCCAGTAGTATGGACAGAGGGGGCGACACCGGGGAGCTGTTTTTT. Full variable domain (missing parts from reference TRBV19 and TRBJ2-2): DGGITQSPKYLFRKEGQNVTLSCEQNLNHDAMYWYRQDPGQGLRLIYYSQIVNDFQKGDIAEGYSVSREKKESFPLTVTSAQKNPTAFYLCASSMDRGGDTGELFFGEGSRLTVL.

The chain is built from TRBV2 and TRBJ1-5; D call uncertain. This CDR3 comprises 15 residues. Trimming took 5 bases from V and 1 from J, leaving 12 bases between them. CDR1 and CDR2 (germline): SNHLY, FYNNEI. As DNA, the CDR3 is TGTGCCAGCAGTTTGATAGTAAGAAGCAATCAGCCCCAGCATTTT. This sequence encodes CASSLIVRSNQPQHF.

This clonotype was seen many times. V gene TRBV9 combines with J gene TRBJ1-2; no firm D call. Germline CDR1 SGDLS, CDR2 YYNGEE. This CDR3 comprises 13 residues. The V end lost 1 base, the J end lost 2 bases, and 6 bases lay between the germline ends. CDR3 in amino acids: CASSVSENYGYTF. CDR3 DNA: TGTGCCAGCAGCGTATCCGAAAACTATGGCTACACCTTC. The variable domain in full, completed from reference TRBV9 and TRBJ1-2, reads DSGVTQTPKHLITATGQRVTLRCSPRSGDLSVYWYQQSLDQGLQFLIQYYNGEERAKGNILERFSAQQFPDLHSELNLSSLELGDSALYFCASSVSENYGYTFGSGTRLTVV.

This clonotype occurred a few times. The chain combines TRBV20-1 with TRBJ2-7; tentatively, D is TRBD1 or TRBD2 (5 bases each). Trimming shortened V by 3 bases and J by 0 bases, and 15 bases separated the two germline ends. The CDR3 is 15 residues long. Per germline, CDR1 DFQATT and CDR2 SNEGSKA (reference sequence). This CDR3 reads CSASFPGTVSYEQYF. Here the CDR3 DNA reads TGCAGTGCTAGCTTCCCCGGGACGGTCTCCTACGAGCAGTACTTC.

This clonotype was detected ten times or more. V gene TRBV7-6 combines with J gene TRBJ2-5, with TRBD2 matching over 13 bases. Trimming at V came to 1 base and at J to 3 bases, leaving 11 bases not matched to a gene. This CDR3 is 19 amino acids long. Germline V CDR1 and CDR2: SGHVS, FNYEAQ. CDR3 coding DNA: TGTGCCAGCAGCTTAGTGGTCGGACTAGCGGGAGTCCCGGAAGAGACCCAGTACTTC. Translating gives CASSLVVGLAGVPEETQYF.

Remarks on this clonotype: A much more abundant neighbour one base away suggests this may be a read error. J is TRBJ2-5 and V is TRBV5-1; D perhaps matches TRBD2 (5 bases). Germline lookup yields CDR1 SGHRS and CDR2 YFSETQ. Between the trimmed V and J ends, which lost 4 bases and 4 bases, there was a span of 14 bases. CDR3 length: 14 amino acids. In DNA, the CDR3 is TGCGCCAGCAGCCGTTTAGCGCCATCAGAGACCCAGTACTTC. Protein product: CASSRLAPSETQYF.

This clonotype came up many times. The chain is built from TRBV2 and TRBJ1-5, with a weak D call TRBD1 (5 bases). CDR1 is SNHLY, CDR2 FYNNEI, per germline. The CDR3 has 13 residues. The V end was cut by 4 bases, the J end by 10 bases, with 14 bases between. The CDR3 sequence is CASSVRDSFPQHF. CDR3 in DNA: TGTGCCAGCAGTGTCAGGGATAGTTTCCCCCAGCATTTT. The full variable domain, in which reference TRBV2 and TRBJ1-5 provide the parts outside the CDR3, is EPEVTQTPSHQVTQMGQEVILRCVPISNHLYFYWYRQILGQKVEFLVSFYNNEISEKSEIFDDQFSVERPDGSNFTLKIRSTKLEDSAMYFCASSVRDSFPQHFGDGTRLSIL.

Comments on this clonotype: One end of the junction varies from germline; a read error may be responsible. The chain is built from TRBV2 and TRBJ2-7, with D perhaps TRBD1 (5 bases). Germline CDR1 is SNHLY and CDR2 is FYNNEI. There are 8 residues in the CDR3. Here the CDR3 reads CASSPDRF. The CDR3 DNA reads TGTGCCAGCAGTCCCGACAGATTC.

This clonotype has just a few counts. CDR3: CASRGQGRSNQPQHF. CDR3 coding DNA: TGTGCCAGCAGGGGACAGGGAAGGAGCAATCAGCCCCAGCATTTT. V gene TRBV6-6 combines with J gene TRBJ1-5, with 9 bases fitting TRBD1. The CDR3 loop spans 15 amino acids. V was pared by 6 bases and J by 1 base, with 4 bases of the junction left unmatched. From germline, CDR1 is MNHNY and CDR2 SVGAGI (reference sequence).

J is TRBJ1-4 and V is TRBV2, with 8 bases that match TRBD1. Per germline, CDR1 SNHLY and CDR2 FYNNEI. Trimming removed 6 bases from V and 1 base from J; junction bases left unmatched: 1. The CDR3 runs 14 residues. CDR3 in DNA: TGTGCCAGCAGAGACAGGGGAACTAATGAAAAACTGTTTTTT. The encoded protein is CASRDRGTNEKLFF.